Listed below are T cell receptor beta chains from one sample, sequenced in a study of CD8 T cells in Susac syndrome. One entry per CDR3 protein, called by TCRdb with MiXCR from the immunoSEQ multiplex PCR reads. This table has about 210,000 distinct CDR3 sequences, about 95% appearing once. The source material was CD4+ T cells from PBMCs. The receptor set was obtained from a human donor with multiple sclerosis. Each CDR3 is given with its conserved first and last residue. The D gene is left open where the match is weak. Part of the rows lack a size; the others show once, few, many or a class for expanded clones.

d_gene,j_gene,abundance,v_gene,CDR3aa,CDR3nt
.,TRBJ2-2,.,TRBV6-2/TRBV6-3,CASSLTGQGANTGELFF,TGTGCCAGCAGCCTAACAGGGCAGGGCGCGAACACCGGGGAGCTGTTTTTT
.,TRBJ2-1,.,TRBV15,CATSRPEGEQFF,TGTGCCACCAGCAGACCAGAAGGGGAGCAGTTCTTC
.,TRBJ1-5,.,TRBV12-3/TRBV12-4,CASSKKNQPQHF,TGTGCCAGCAGTAAAAAGAATCAGCCCCAGCATTTT
.,TRBJ2-1,.,TRBV20-1,CSAPEGYNEQFF,TGCAGCGCACCTGAGGGATACAATGAGCAGTTCTTC
TRBD1,TRBJ1-4,.,TRBV4-1,CASSQEPGTGGYNEKLFF,TGCGCCAGCAGCCAAGAACCCGGGACAGGGGGTTATAATGAAAAACTGTTTTTT
.,TRBJ1-2,.,TRBV6-5,CASSYSGTERANYGYTF,TGTGCCAGCAGTTACTCCGGGACGGAGAGAGCTAACTATGGCTACACCTTC
.,TRBJ2-7,.,TRBV3-1,CASSSLWYSEQYF,TGTGCCAGCAGCTCTTTATGGTACAGCGAGCAGTACTTC
TRBD1,TRBJ2-4,.,TRBV3-1,CASSHKGAGNIQYF,TGTGCCAGCAGCCATAAGGGGGCTGGAAACATTCAGTACTTC
.,TRBJ2-5,once,TRBV18,CASSASKETQYF,TGTGCCAGCTCAGCCTCGAAAGAGACCCAGTACTTC
.,TRBJ2-7,.,TRBV5-6,CASTRVAASYEQYF,TGTGCCAGTACCCGGGTAGCGGCATCCTACGAGCAGTACTTC
.,TRBJ2-1,.,TRBV12-3/TRBV12-4,CASSGVVEQFF,TGTGCCAGCAGTGGAGTTGTTGAGCAGTTCTTC
TRBD1,TRBJ2-5,.,TRBV5-4,CASSLVTGEETQYF,TGTGCCAGCAGCTTGGTTACAGGGGAAGAGACCCAGTACTTC
TRBD1,TRBJ1-1,.,TRBV12-3/TRBV12-4,CASSLTGSNTEAFF,TGTGCCAGCAGTTTGACAGGGTCGAACACTGAAGCTTTCTTT
.,TRBJ2-1,.,TRBV29-1,CSVEVAYNEQFF,TGCAGCGTTGAAGTCGCGTACAATGAGCAGTTCTTC
.,TRBJ2-5,.,TRBV20-1,CSATSRSGRIETQYF,TGCAGTGCTACCTCCCGGAGTGGGAGGATAGAGACCCAGTACTTC
.,TRBJ1-2,.,TRBV3-1,CASSDRDRYTF,TGTGCCAGCAGCGACAGAGACCGCTACACCTTC
.,TRBJ2-7,.,TRBV18,CASSPGLRRDEQYF,TGTGCCAGCTCACCGGGTTTGCGGAGGGACGAGCAGTACTTC
.,TRBJ2-1,.,TRBV3-1,CASSQAVRGNEQFF,TGTGCCAGCAGCCAAGCTGTCCGGGGCAATGAGCAGTTCTTC
.,TRBJ2-7,.,TRBV11-1,CASSLAGLSSYEQYF,TGTGCCAGCAGCTTAGCGGGCTTGAGCTCCTACGAGCAGTACTTC
.,TRBJ2-3,.,TRBV7-3,CASSPRRWDAQYF,TGTGCCAGCAGCCCGAGGAGATGGGATGCGCAGTATTTT
.,TRBJ1-1,.,TRBV15,CATSRISEAFF,TGTGCCACCAGCCGGATAAGTGAAGCTTTCTTT
.,TRBJ1-4,.,TRBV6-5,CASSYSTAQGGEKLFF,TGTGCCAGCAGTTACTCGACGGCACAGGGAGGGGAAAAACTGTTTTTT
TRBD2,TRBJ2-5,.,TRBV30,CAWSPGERENF,TGTGCCTGGAGCCCTGGCGAGCGGGAGAACTTC
TRBD1,TRBJ1-1,.,TRBV5-1,CASKGQGARNTEAFF,TGCGCCAGCAAGGGTCAGGGGGCCAGGAACACTGAAGCTTTCTTT
.,TRBJ2-7,.,TRBV27,CASTSLARGEQYF,TGTGCCAGCACGTCGCTAGCGCGTGGCGAGCAGTACTTC
TRBD1,TRBJ2-7,.,TRBV4-1,CASSQDGQGSYEQYF,TGCGCCAGCAGCCAAGACGGACAGGGTTCCTACGAGCAGTACTTC
TRBD2,TRBJ2-1,once,TRBV29-1,CSVDFRTSGSWTYNEQFF,TGCAGCGTTGACTTCCGGACTAGCGGGAGCTGGACCTACAATGAGCAGTTCTTC
.,TRBJ2-5,.,TRBV2,CASSGGSGLQETQYF,TGTGCCAGTTCAGGGGGTAGCGGACTCCAAGAGACCCAGTACTTC
TRBD1,TRBJ2-7,.,TRBV27,CASSLDYPTGGRQYF,TGTGCCAGCAGTTTAGACTACCCGACAGGGGGCAGGCAGTACTTC
TRBD2,TRBJ2-7,.,TRBV7-9,CASSLVLSGPSYEQYF,TGTGCCAGCAGCTTAGTGCTTAGCGGGCCCTCCTACGAGCAGTACTTC
TRBD2,TRBJ2-1,.,TRBV23-1,CASSQLSSGGDNEQFF,TGCGCCAGCAGTCAATTATCATCGGGAGGAGACAATGAGCAGTTCTTC
.,TRBJ2-3,.,TRBV24-1,CATSAGPISTDTQYF,TGTGCCACCAGTGCTGGACCGATTAGCACAGATACGCAGTATTTT
.,TRBJ2-5,.,TRBV30,CAWSGGGAQETQYF,TGTGCCTGGAGTGGGGGCGGGGCACAAGAGACCCAGTACTTC
.,TRBJ2-1,.,TRBV20-1,CSARPLRSYNEQFF,TGCAGTGCTAGACCTCTCCGCTCCTACAATGAGCAGTTCTTC
TRBD2,TRBJ2-5,.,TRBV12-3/TRBV12-4,CASSLVHPWAGVQETQYF,TGTGCCAGCAGTTTAGTTCACCCCTGGGCGGGAGTCCAAGAGACCCAGTACTTC
.,TRBJ1-1,.,TRBV20-1,CSAAPRGTEAFF,TGCAGTGCAGCACCAAGGGGGACTGAAGCTTTCTTT
.,TRBJ1-1,.,TRBV11-3,CASSLAPGAGAEAFF,TGTGCCAGCAGCTTAGCCCCAGGGGCCGGGGCTGAAGCTTTCTTT
TRBD1,TRBJ2-5,once,TRBV29-1,CSVGTDGRKTQYF,TGCAGCGTGGGGACAGACGGCAGAAAGACCCAGTACTTC
.,TRBJ1-1,.,TRBV30,CAWSVPPGNPLNTEAFF,TGTGCCTGGAGTGTACCGCCAGGTAACCCGCTGAACACTGAAGCTTTCTTT
.,TRBJ1-6,.,TRBV20-1,CSALDSNSPLHF,TGCAGTGCGCTAGATAGCAATTCACCCCTCCACTTT
.,TRBJ1-2,.,TRBV29-1,CSVLRRDNYGYTF,TGCAGCGTCCTTCGGCGGGATAACTATGGCTACACCTTC
.,TRBJ2-1,.,TRBV30,CAWSVRIGDEQFF,TGTGCCTGGAGTGTACGGATCGGAGATGAGCAGTTCTTC
TRBD2,TRBJ2-7,.,TRBV6-2/TRBV6-3,CASTPGAGAGYF,TGTGCCAGCACCCCTGGGGCGGGAGCAGGGTACTTC
.,TRBJ1-4,once,TRBV18,CASSPQRKNEKLFF,TGTGCCAGCTCACCGCAAAGAAAGAATGAAAAACTGTTTTTT
.,TRBJ2-1,.,TRBV10-3,CAISDRDNEQFF,TGTGCCATCAGTGACAGGGACAATGAGCAGTTCTTC
TRBD2,TRBJ2-5,.,TRBV7-9,CASRLMGGTMETQYF,TGTGCCAGCAGGTTGATGGGGGGGACGATGGAGACCCAGTACTTC